The clone carrying this TCR beta chain has a count of ten or more. Antigen specificity is unknown. At one boundary the junction diverges from the germline segment, which might be a read error. Then a second PCR, running roughly 7 to 11 cycles, was carried out with a sample-barcoded 5' primer and a J-beta primer mix. TCRdb re-called the 5' RACE reads through MiXCR, storing one row per CDR3 protein. The sample records some 1,800,000 distinct CDR3 sequences, approximately 39% being singletons. This sample is drawn from a study of blood T cells in healthy people across ages. Findings and caveats of the study: PBMCs that were unsorted prevented a conclusive naive versus antigen-experienced comparison. It was found that TCR beta diversity correlated strongly with the percentage of naive T cells.

Isolation of PBMCs gave at least 7 million cells per sample. The length of the CDR3 is 13 residues. From germline, CDR1 is SGHRS and CDR2 YFSETQ. The TCR was taken from a human donor in good health. V is TRBV5-1 and J is TRBJ2-1, with D tentatively TRBD2 (5 bases). Material for sequencing was blood. This chain's CDR3 is CASSFGGNNEQFF. The DNA of the CDR3 is TGTGCCAGCAGCTTTGGAGGAAACAATGAGCAGTTCTTC.